One and the same sample provided the 8 T cell receptor beta chains below, sequenced in a study of CD8 T cell repertoires and HIV-1 epitope variants. No antigen is known for these receptors. Clones were sequenced by immunoSEQ multiplex PCR, and TCRdb holds only the in-frame ones, with some missing. The top ten hold 43% of the sample, which has a few thousand clones, more than 50% seen once. The sequenced material came from cultured CD8+ T cells derived from PBMCs. The receptors shown here come from a male donor with HIV.

In this sample, this clone turned up once. The genes are TRBV9 and TRBJ1-6, with TRBD1 matching over 7 bases. With V trimmed by 4 bases and J by 8 bases, 6 bases remained unmatched. The germline V gene has CDR1 SGDLS and CDR2 YYNGEE. The CDR3 totals 14 residues. This CDR3 is CASSQGGFDSPLHF. Here the CDR3 DNA reads TGTGCCAGCAGCCAGGGGGGATTTGATTCACCCCTCCACTTT.

This clone was observed a handful of times. The chain joins TRBV28 to TRBJ1-1, with unresolved D. Looked up from germline, CDR1 is MDHEN and CDR2 is SYDVKM. V was cut by 4 bases and J by 8 bases, with 8 bases left in between. This CDR3 spans 11 amino acids. This CDR3 reads CASSSGEEAFF. CDR3 nucleotide sequence: TGTGCCAGCAGTTCCGGGGAGGAAGCTTTCTTT.

The chain links TRBV13 to TRBJ2-5, with 12 bases identical to TRBD1. CDR1 and CDR2 from the germline V gene are PRHDT and FYEKMQ (reference sequence). The CDR3 consists of 15 residues. Germline trimming cut 1 base from V and 4 bases from J; bases unmatched to any gene: 1. CDR3 residues: CASSLEGQGAETQYF. As DNA, the CDR3 is TGTGCCAGCAGCTTAGAGGGACAGGGGGCAGAGACCCAGTACTTC.

V and J are TRBV7-2 and TRBJ2-4; D gene unclear. V shed 1 base and J shed 2 bases, with 15 bases lying between them. The CDR3 is made up of 17 amino acids. The germline V gene has CDR1 SGHTA and CDR2 FQGNSA. The CDR3: CASSLEGMPGTKNIQYF. CDR3 bases: TGTGCCAGCAGCTTAGAAGGCATGCCAGGTACCAAAAACATTCAGTACTTC.

This clone was detected a few times. J is TRBJ1-1 and V is TRBV5-1; TRBD1 is a possible D gene (6 bases). The CDR3 extends over 14 amino acids. Between the trimmed V and J ends, which lost 1 base and 10 bases, there was a span of 17 bases. Germline CDR1 reads SGHRS; CDR2 reads YFSETQ. As DNA, the CDR3 is TGCGCCAGCAGCTTGACAGGGAGCTTCAGCCCAGCTTTCTTT. It translates to CASSLTGSFSPAFF.

The V call is TRBV21-1, the J call TRBJ2-7. TRBV21-1 is described as a pseudogene. CDR3 length: 13 amino acids. This CDR3 is CASSLPSSYEQYF. CDR3 DNA sequence: TGTGCCAGCAGCTTACCAAGCTCCTACGAGCAGTACTTC.

The rearrangement joins TRBV21-1 to TRBJ1-2. TRBV21-1 constitutes a pseudogene. The CDR3 extends over 12 amino acids. Here the CDR3 reads CASSKALGGYTF. The CDR3 nucleotides read TGTGCCAGCAGCAAAGCGCTCGGGGGCTACACCTTC.

The chain is built from TRBV6-5 and TRBJ1-1; a weak D match, TRBD1 (6 bases). The CDR3 spans 15 residues. The V gene's germline CDR1 is MNHEY and CDR2 SVGAGI. Trimming removed 2 bases at V and 1 base at J, with 11 bases between. CDR3 coding DNA: TGTGCCAGCAGTTACAGAGGGGGGGGGAACACTGAAGCTTTCTTT. Its protein product is CASSYRGGGNTEAFF.